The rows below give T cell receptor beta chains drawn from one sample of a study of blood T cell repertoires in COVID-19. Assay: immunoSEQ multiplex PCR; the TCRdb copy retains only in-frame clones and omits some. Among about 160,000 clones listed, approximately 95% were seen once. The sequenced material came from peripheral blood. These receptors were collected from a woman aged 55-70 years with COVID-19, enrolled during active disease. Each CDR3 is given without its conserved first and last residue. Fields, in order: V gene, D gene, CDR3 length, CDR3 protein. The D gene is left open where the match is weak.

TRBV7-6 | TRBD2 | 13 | ASSRGVARTNEQF
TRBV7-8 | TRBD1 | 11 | ASSLQGDTEAF
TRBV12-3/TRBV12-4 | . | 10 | ASSLRPAEAF
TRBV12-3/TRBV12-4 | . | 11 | ASSLGRGNTIY
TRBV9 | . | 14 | ASSGPQQGRNTEAF
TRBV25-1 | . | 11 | ASSEYRGAEAF
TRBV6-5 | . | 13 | ASSWTWKGQETQY
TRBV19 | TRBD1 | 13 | ASSMAGGGNFGYT
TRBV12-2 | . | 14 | ASRLVETGVPTEAF
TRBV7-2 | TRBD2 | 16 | ASSLARTSGGPSYEQY
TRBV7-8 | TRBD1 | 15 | ASSLDRVLRLDYGYT
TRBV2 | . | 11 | ASTYASNQPQH
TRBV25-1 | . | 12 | ASISTQAGTEAF
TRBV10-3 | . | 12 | AISERQENTEAF
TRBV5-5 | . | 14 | ASSLRQPDSGNTIY
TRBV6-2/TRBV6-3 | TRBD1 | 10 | ASSFDREGYT
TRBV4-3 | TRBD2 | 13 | ASSQSSGGGNEQF
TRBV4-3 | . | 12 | ASSQDLQNTEAF
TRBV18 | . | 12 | ASSIDSSGNTIY
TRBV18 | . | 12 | ASSTREKVIEAF
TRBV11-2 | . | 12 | ASSLQGQNTEAF
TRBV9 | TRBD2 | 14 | ASSPPGRGVTGELF